These T cell receptor beta chains were read from a single sample in a study of vaccination effects on CD4 cells after COVID-19. The protocol was immunoSEQ multiplex PCR, while the TCRdb copy is restricted to in-frame clones and leaves out a portion. The profile shows 65,000 to 80,000 clones, more than 70% of them singletons. No cognate antigen is known for these TCRs. The sequences come from CD4+ T cells from PBMCs cultured without peptide, collected before COVID-19 vaccination. Receptors originate from a human donor who received a COVID-19 vaccine. Each CDR3 is given with its conserved first and last residue. D genes are given only for firm matches. Size is omitted from some rows. Given values are once, few, many or a class for expanded clones.

v_gene	abundance	d_gene	j_gene	CDR3aa	CDR3nt
TRBV7-9	.	TRBD1	TRBJ1-2	CASSPSGGGHGYTF	TGTGCCAGCAGCCCCTCAGGGGGCGGGCATGGCTACACCTTC
TRBV25-1	.	TRBD2	TRBJ2-3	CASREERGADTQYF	TGTGCCAGCAGAGAGGAGCGGGGGGCAGATACGCAGTATTTT
TRBV5-4	few	.	TRBJ1-1	CASSLDRSEAFF	TGTGCCAGCAGCCTCGACAGGAGTGAAGCTTTCTTT
TRBV3-1/TRBV3-2	.	.	TRBJ1-6	CASSQGQGNSPLHF	TGTGCCAGCAGCCAAGGGCAGGGAAATTCACCCCTCCACTTT
TRBV5-1	.	TRBD1	TRBJ1-4	CASSSDIDREFEKLFF	TGCGCCAGCAGCTCAGATATAGACAGGGAGTTTGAAAAACTGTTTTTT
TRBV12-3/TRBV12-4	.	.	TRBJ1-1	CASSLGGNTEAFF	TGTGCCAGCAGCCTCGGGGGGAACACTGAAGCTTTCTTT
TRBV30	.	.	TRBJ1-5	CAWSRSDRDNQPQHF	TGTGCCTGGAGTCGATCGGACAGAGACAATCAGCCCCAGCATTTT
TRBV9	.	.	TRBJ2-1	CASSADGGRWNEQFF	TGTGCCAGCAGCGCCGATGGAGGGAGGTGGAATGAGCAGTTCTTC
TRBV5-1	.	TRBD1	TRBJ1-4	CASSPQGASTNEKLFF	TGCGCCAGCAGCCCGCAGGGGGCCTCAACTAATGAAAAACTGTTTTTT
TRBV3-1/TRBV3-2	.	.	TRBJ2-6	CASSQESKGIASSGANVLTF	TGTGCCAGCAGCCAAGAATCGAAGGGTATTGCCAGCTCTGGGGCCAACGTCCTGACTTTC
TRBV5-1	few	TRBD1	TRBJ2-2	CASSKDRLRNTGELFF	TGCGCCAGCAGCAAGGACAGGTTGAGGAACACCGGGGAGCTGTTTTTT
TRBV5-6	.	.	TRBJ1-2	CASSLRSGSGKYYGYTF	TGTGCCAGCAGCTTACGAAGTGGCTCAGGGAAATACTATGGCTACACCTTC
TRBV5-1	.	.	TRBJ1-1	CASSLRAAMNTEAFF	TGCGCCAGCAGCTTGCGGGCAGCTATGAACACTGAAGCTTTCTTT
TRBV2	.	TRBD1	TRBJ1-2	CASSLTSGGSGYTF	TGTGCCAGCAGCTTAACTTCAGGGGGTAGTGGCTACACCTTC
TRBV24-1	.	.	TRBJ1-5	CATSAWDGNSNQPQHF	TGTGCCACCAGTGCCTGGGACGGCAATAGCAATCAGCCCCAGCATTTT
TRBV18	.	TRBD1	TRBJ2-1	CASSTRTGWDEQFF	TGTGCCAGCTCAACCCGGACAGGGTGGGATGAGCAGTTCTTC
TRBV30	few	.	TRBJ1-5	CAWSMGQMNQPQHF	TGTGCCTGGAGTATGGGGCAAATGAATCAGCCCCAGCATTTT
TRBV29-1	.	TRBD1	TRBJ1-4	CSVMDRGREKLFF	TGCAGCGTTATGGACAGGGGGCGAGAAAAACTGTTTTTT
TRBV9	.	.	TRBJ2-5	CASSQAQLGETQYF	TGTGCCAGCAGCCAAGCCCAGCTGGGGGAGACCCAGTACTTC
TRBV30	.	TRBD2	TRBJ2-1	CAWSAPRWGGGRNEQFF	TGTGCCTGGAGTGCCCCTCGATGGGGCGGGGGAAGGAATGAGCAGTTCTTC
TRBV21-1	.	.	TRBJ2-1	CASSAHGADWGEQFF	TGTGCCAGCAGCGCCCATGGGGCCGATTGGGGTGAGCAGTTCTTC
TRBV29-1	.	.	TRBJ2-3	CSVERGGIRTDTQYF	TGCAGCGTTGAGCGGGGCGGGATAAGAACAGATACGCAGTATTTT
TRBV6-2/TRBV6-3	.	TRBD1	TRBJ1-1	CASSRAGTGYYGTEAFF	TGTGCCAGCAGTAGGGCCGGGACAGGGTATTACGGGACTGAAGCTTTCTTT
TRBV18	.	TRBD1	TRBJ1-5	CASTQQGSDQPQHF	TGTGCCAGCACCCAACAGGGGTCAGATCAGCCCCAGCATTTT
TRBV7-2	.	TRBD1	TRBJ1-5	CASSLAGTGYQPQHF	TGTGCCAGCAGCTTAGCCGGGACAGGGTATCAGCCCCAGCATTTT
TRBV12-3/TRBV12-4	few	TRBD1	TRBJ1-5	CASRTGSLQPQHF	TGTGCCAGCAGGACAGGGTCTTTACAGCCCCAGCATTTT
TRBV5-1	.	.	TRBJ2-3	CASSLETGISSTDTQYF	TGCGCCAGCAGCTTGGAAACAGGGATTTCAAGCACAGATACGCAGTATTTT
TRBV5-1	few	.	TRBJ2-2	CVSTQFGEDTGELFF	TGCGTCAGCACCCAATTCGGGGAGGACACCGGGGAGCTGTTTTTT
TRBV3-1/TRBV3-2	once	.	TRBJ2-5	CASSHTSSKETQYF	TGTGCCAGCAGCCACACTAGCTCGAAGGAGACCCAGTACTTC
TRBV5-1	few	.	TRBJ1-4	CASSLGGLGEKLFF	TGCGCCAGCAGCTTGGGGGGGCTGGGGGAAAAACTGTTTTTT
TRBV28	few	.	TRBJ1-1	CASSHQGLSITEAFF	TGTGCCAGCAGTCACCAAGGACTCTCAATCACTGAAGCTTTCTTT
TRBV28	.	.	TRBJ1-1	CASRSRAMWNTEAFF	TGTGCCAGCAGGTCACGGGCCATGTGGAACACTGAAGCTTTCTTT
TRBV7-6	.	TRBD2	TRBJ2-3	CASSLVAGPTDTQYF	TGTGCCAGCAGCTTAGTAGCGGGGCCCACAGATACGCAGTATTTT
TRBV3-1/TRBV3-2	few	TRBD1	TRBJ1-4	CASSHPPGTGNEKLFF	TGTGCCAGCAGCCACCCCCCCGGGACAGGGAACGAAAAACTGTTTTTT
TRBV4-1	.	TRBD2	TRBJ2-4	CASRLAGARQDIQYF	TGCGCCAGCAGGTTAGCGGGAGCCAGGCAAGACATTCAGTACTTC
TRBV6-6	.	.	TRBJ2-1	CASSPTGTNEQFF	TGTGCCAGCAGTCCAACAGGTACTAATGAGCAGTTCTTC
TRBV20-1	.	.	TRBJ2-3	CSASVGDTQYF	TGCAGTGCTAGCGTAGGGGATACGCAGTATTTT
TRBV3-1/TRBV3-2	.	.	TRBJ2-5	CASSPRRSRAETQYF	TGTGCCAGCAGCCCCAGGAGGTCCAGGGCTGAGACCCAGTACTTC
TRBV5-1	.	.	TRBJ2-1	CASSIGDGSYNEQFF	TGCGCCAGCAGCATTGGGGACGGGAGCTACAATGAGCAGTTCTTC
TRBV6-6	.	TRBD1	TRBJ2-3	CASSHQGTGYSTDTQYF	TGTGCCAGCAGTCACCAGGGGACAGGATATAGCACAGATACGCAGTATTTT
TRBV28	.	TRBD1	TRBJ1-2	CASSLSPGTGLLYNYGYTF	TGTGCCAGCAGTTTAAGCCCCGGGACAGGGTTATTATATAACTATGGCTACACCTTC
TRBV3-1/TRBV3-2	.	.	TRBJ1-1	CASSQLSGGPEAFF	TGTGCCAGCAGCCAACTTTCCGGGGGCCCTGAAGCTTTCTTT
TRBV19	.	TRBD1	TRBJ1-1	CASRRDRGTEAFF	TGTGCCAGTAGAAGGGACAGGGGAACTGAAGCTTTCTTT